This is a list of T cell receptor beta chains from one sample in a study of STAT5B mutations in CD4+ large granular lymphocyte leukemia. Sequenced by immunoSEQ multiplex PCR; TCRdb stores in-frame clones only, minus some. The data hold about 33,000 clones, with 60% to 80% observed a single time. The sample consisted of CD4+ T cells from blood buffy coats. Receptors originate from a human donor in good health. CDR3s leave out the opening cysteine and the closing phenylalanine or tryptophan.

12	TRBJ1-1	TRBV7-6	ASSLAPMNTEAF
11	TRBJ1-2	TRBV6-1	ASSRTGLGGYT
13	TRBJ2-5	TRBV5-1	ASSLAGTGEETQY
12	TRBJ1-5	TRBV6-6	ASSDRAGGQPQH
13	TRBJ2-3	TRBV11-3	ASSPHSTTTDTQY
14	TRBJ2-5	TRBV30	AWSEWNRDRAETQY
15	TRBJ1-1	TRBV4-1	ASSQSQAGQGSGEAF
12	TRBJ2-7	TRBV11-1	ASSWDPLIYEQY
12	TRBJ2-3	TRBV11-3	ASSQGIGMDTQY
12	TRBJ2-3	TRBV11-3	ASSTRAGTDTQY
16	TRBJ2-3	TRBV5-8	ASSPWPIAGDGTDTQY
14	TRBJ2-2	TRBV19	ASTWTSELNTGELF
13	TRBJ2-1	TRBV6-1	ASSESGSSYNEQF
9	TRBJ2-1	TRBV7-2	ASSPYNEQF
10	TRBJ1-3	TRBV29-1	SVGGGGNTIY
13	TRBJ2-1	TRBV19	ASSIPGFGYNEQF
12	TRBJ1-3	TRBV18	ASSPQDTGNTIY
13	-	TRBV4-1	ASSQAKGEKDEQY
15	TRBJ1-2	TRBV11-3	ASSLTLIGPSNYGYT
11	TRBJ2-3	TRBV6-6	ASSPPGTDTQY
11	TRBJ2-1	TRBV11-2	ASSPAPNNEQF
15	TRBJ2-3	TRBV5-4	ASSLYGLAGGTDTQY
12	TRBJ2-3	TRBV5-5	ASSLSGTTDTQY
17	TRBJ2-5	TRBV5-1	ASSSRPAQTSGGLVTQY
12	TRBJ2-5	TRBV6-5	ASKSQRTSETQY
12	TRBJ2-5	TRBV19	ASSINGEEETQY
12	TRBJ2-3	TRBV5-4	ASSLGGGADTQY